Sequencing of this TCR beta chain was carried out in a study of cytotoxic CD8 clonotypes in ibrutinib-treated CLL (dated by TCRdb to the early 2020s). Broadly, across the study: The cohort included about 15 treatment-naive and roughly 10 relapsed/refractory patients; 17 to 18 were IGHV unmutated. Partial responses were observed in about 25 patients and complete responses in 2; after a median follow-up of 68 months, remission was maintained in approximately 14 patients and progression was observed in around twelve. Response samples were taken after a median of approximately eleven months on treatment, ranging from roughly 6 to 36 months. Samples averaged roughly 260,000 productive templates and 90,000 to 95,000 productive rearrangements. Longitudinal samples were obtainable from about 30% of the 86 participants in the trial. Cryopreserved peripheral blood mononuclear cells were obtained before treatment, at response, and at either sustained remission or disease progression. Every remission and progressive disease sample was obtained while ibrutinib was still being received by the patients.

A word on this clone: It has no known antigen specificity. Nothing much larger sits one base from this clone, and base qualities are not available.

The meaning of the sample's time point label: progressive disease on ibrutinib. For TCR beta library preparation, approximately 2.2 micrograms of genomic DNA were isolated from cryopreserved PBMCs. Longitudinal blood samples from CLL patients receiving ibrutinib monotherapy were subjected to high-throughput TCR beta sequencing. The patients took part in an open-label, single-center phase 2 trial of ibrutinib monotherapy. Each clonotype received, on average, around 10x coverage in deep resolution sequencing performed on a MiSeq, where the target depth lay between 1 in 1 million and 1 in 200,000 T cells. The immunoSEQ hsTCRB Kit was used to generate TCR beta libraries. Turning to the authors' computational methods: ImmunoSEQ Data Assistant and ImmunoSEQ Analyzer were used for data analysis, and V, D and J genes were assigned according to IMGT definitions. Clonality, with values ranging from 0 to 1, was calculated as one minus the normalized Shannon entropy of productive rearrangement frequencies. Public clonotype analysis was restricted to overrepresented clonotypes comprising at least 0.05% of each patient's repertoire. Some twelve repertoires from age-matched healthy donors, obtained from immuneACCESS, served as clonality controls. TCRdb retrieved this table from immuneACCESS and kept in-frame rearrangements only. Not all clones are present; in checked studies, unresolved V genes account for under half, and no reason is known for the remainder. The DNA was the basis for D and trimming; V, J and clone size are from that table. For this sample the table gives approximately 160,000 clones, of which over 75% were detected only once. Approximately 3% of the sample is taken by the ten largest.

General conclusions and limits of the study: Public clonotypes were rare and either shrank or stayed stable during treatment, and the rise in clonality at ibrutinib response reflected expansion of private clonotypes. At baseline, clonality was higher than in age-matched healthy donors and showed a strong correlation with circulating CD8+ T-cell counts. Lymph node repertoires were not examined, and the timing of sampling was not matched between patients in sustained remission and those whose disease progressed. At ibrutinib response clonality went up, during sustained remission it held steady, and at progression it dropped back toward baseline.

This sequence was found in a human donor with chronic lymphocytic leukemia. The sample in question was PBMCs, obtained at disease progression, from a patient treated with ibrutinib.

The sequenced DNA is TGTGCCAGCAGCTTAGCGGCAGAGAACACTGAAGCTTTCTTT. This translates into CASSLAAENTEAFF. This receptor chain uses TRBV7-6 and TRBJ1-1; the D gene cannot be named for sure. CDR1 and CDR2 were assigned from the germline V gene as SGHVS and FNYEAQ. The CDR3 numbers 14 residues from cysteine through phenylalanine. Only the CDR3 portion is preserved as DNA: 42 bases, with reading frame beginning at the first base. V was cut back by 0 bases and J by 1 base, leaving a gap of 6 bases between them.